The rows below give T cell receptor beta chains drawn from one sample of a study of T cells in Graves' hyperthyroidism and ophthalmopathy. TCRdb recomputed calls from the multiplex PCR reads with MiXCR, one row per CDR3 protein. The sample lists about 660,000 distinct CDR3 sequences; about 45% were seen once. Sequencing was done on a sample of peripheral blood or thyroid tissue (not recorded which). The receptors were sampled from an adult man with Graves' disease, either hyperthyroidism or ophthalmopathy (not recorded which). Each CDR3 is given with its conserved first and last residue. Each record gives: CDR3 DNA, CDR3 protein, clone size, V gene, J gene, D gene. The D gene is left open where the match is weak. Not every row has a clone size; where given, it reads once, few, many or a size class.

TGTGCCAGCAGTTCAGGAGGGGGCACTGAAAAACTGTTTTTT	CASSSGGGTEKLFF	-	TRBV7-6	TRBJ1-4	TRBD1
TGTGCCAGCAACGACGTTCAGGGTGAGCCCCAGTACTTC	CASNDVQGEPQYF	-	TRBV12-3/TRBV12-4	TRBJ2-5	-
TGTGCCAGCGACGACAGGACGAACACTGAAGCTTTCTTT	CASDDRTNTEAFF	-	TRBV25-1	TRBJ1-1	-
TGTGCCAGCAGCCTAGAGAGGGGGCAGGGTGAAGCTTTCTTT	CASSLERGQGEAFF	few	TRBV7-8	TRBJ1-1	TRBD1
TGCAGCGTTGGCGGCCATGGTTCTGGAAACACCATATATTTT	CSVGGHGSGNTIYF	many	TRBV29-1	TRBJ1-3	-
TGTGCCAGCCAACGGGGTTGGAATTCACCCCTCCACTTT	CASQRGWNSPLHF	few	TRBV3-1	TRBJ1-6	-
TGTGCCAGCAGCTTAGCCCAGGAGGCAGAGACCCAGTACTTC	CASSLAQEAETQYF	many	TRBV13	TRBJ2-5	-
TGTGCCATCAACCCCGTTGACTATGGCTACACCTTC	CAINPVDYGYTF	-	TRBV10-3	TRBJ1-2	-
TGTGCCATCAGTGAGGCCAGGGGGCGCGGATCTATGACTGAAGCTTTCTTT	CAISEARGRGSMTEAFF	-	TRBV10-3	TRBJ1-1	TRBD1
TGTGCCAGCAGCTTAAGCTCCTGGACAGCTTCCTCAGGGTTT	CASSLSSWTASSGF	-	TRBV12-3/TRBV12-4	TRBJ1-1	-
TGTGCCAGTAGTCCCGACCGCAGGGCGGACGGCTATGGCTACACCTTC	CASSPDRRADGYGYTF	many	TRBV19	TRBJ1-2	-
TGTGCCACCAGCGGGGACAGGGGGCGCGGACAGCCCCAGCATTTT	CATSGDRGRGQPQHF	-	TRBV24-1	TRBJ1-5	TRBD1
TGCAGCGTTGGGGAAGGGTATCGGGGCTACACCTTC	CSVGEGYRGYTF	many	TRBV29-1	TRBJ1-2	-
TGTGCCAGCAGCCCAGAGGGGCAGCTGCCAAATTACTATGGCTACACCTTC	CASSPEGQLPNYYGYTF	-	TRBV27	TRBJ1-2	-
TGTGCCAGCAGCCAAGCGGCGGGTTATAATTCACCCCTCCACTTT	CASSQAAGYNSPLHF	-	TRBV14	TRBJ1-6	-
TGTGCCAGCAGCCCCCTACAGGGAAACTTGGGCGGCTACACCTTC	CASSPLQGNLGGYTF	-	TRBV5-6	TRBJ1-2	-
TGTGCCAGCAGCCCCCTTAGAAACACTGAAGCTTTCTTT	CASSPLRNTEAFF	many	TRBV7-9	TRBJ1-1	-
TGTGCCATCAGCCCCGGGACAGGGGACTATGGCTACACCTTC	CAISPGTGDYGYTF	-	TRBV10-3	TRBJ1-2	TRBD1
TGTGCCAGCAGGGTAGTAGATAATGAAAAACTGTTTTTT	CASRVVDNEKLFF	-	TRBV7-8	TRBJ1-4	-
TGTGCCACTAGTCCCCAAGAGACCCAGTACTTC	CATSPQETQYF	-	TRBV10-3	TRBJ2-5	-
TGTGCCAGCAGCCCCCTAGGGGGGAATGAAAAACTGTTTTTT	CASSPLGGNEKLFF	-	TRBV7-9	TRBJ1-4	-
TGCAGCGTTCGACAGGGAAACAGGGTCTCCTACGAGCAGTACTTC	CSVRQGNRVSYEQYF	-	TRBV29-1	TRBJ2-7	TRBD1
TGTGCCAGCAGGGGGACAGAGCTATCTGAAAAACTGTTTTTT	CASRGTELSEKLFF	-	TRBV2	TRBJ1-4	TRBD1
TGTGCCAGCAGCGCCGGGGGGATCACTGAAGCTTTCTTT	CASSAGGITEAFF	few	TRBV7-9	TRBJ1-1	-
TGTGCCAGCAGTGAGTGGAAGGGAGAGACCCAGTACTTC	CASSEWKGETQYF	many	TRBV6-4	TRBJ2-5	-
TGTGCGACCGGGGTGACGCGGGATCAGCCCCAGCATTTT	CATGVTRDQPQHF	few	TRBV6-6	TRBJ1-5	-
TGTGCCAGCCAAACGGCAGGGGGCAGGAATGGCTACACCTTC	CASQTAGGRNGYTF	many	TRBV6-5	TRBJ1-2	TRBD1
TGTGCCAGCAGCTCGGACAGGCGCAATCAGCCCCAGCATTTT	CASSSDRRNQPQHF	-	TRBV7-9	TRBJ1-5	TRBD1
TGTGCCAGCAGCGAGACAGGGGGCAACACTGAAGCTTTC	CASSETGGNTEAF	-	TRBV7-9	TRBJ2-6	TRBD1
TGTGCCAGCAGCTACAAAGGACGGAACACTGAAGCTTTCTTT	CASSYKGRNTEAFF	once	TRBV5-4	TRBJ1-1	-
TGCAGTGCTAGAGCTCCTAGCTCCACCTACGAGCAGTACTTC	CSARAPSSTYEQYF	-	TRBV20-1	TRBJ2-7	-
TGCAGTGCTAGAGAAGCGGGTAAAGTGGCGAACACTGAAGCTTTCTTT	CSAREAGKVANTEAFF	-	TRBV20-1	TRBJ1-1	-
TGCAGCGAGGCAGAGGTCGGCACTGCGAACACCGGGGAGCTGTTTTTT	CSEAEVGTANTGELFF	-	TRBV29-1	TRBJ2-2	-
TGCGCCAGCAGCCGTATCCTGGACACTGAAGCTTTCTTT	CASSRILDTEAFF	-	TRBV4-3	TRBJ1-1	-
TGTGCCAGCAGGTGGGGGGATTATTCCTACGAGCAGTACTTC	CASRWGDYSYEQYF	-	TRBV7-2	TRBJ2-7	-
TGTGCCAGCAGCGTACAGGGGCACTACACCTTC	CASSVQGHYTF	many	TRBV7-9	TRBJ1-2	TRBD1
TGTGCCAGCAGCTTGGGGCAAGGCGGGCCGGAAGGTTCACCCCTCCACTTT	CASSLGQGGPEGSPLHF	few	TRBV5-6	TRBJ1-6	-
TGCAGTGCTATTCGGACAGGGGATGAAAAACTGTTTTTT	CSAIRTGDEKLFF	-	TRBV20-1	TRBJ1-4	TRBD1
TGTGCCAGCAGCCCACGGGGCAGTCAGCCCCAGCATTTT	CASSPRGSQPQHF	-	TRBV11-1	TRBJ1-5	-
TGCAGCGTTCAAGCGGGAGGCTACGAGCAGTACTTC	CSVQAGGYEQYF	-	TRBV29-1	TRBJ2-7	TRBD2
TGTGCCAGCAGCACGGGACAGGAGTACTACGAGCAGTACTTC	CASSTGQEYYEQYF	-	TRBV7-9	TRBJ2-7	TRBD1
TGCGCCAGCAGCCCCTGGGGGGGCGGGAGCTCCTACGAGCAGTACTTC	CASSPWGGGSSYEQYF	-	TRBV5-1	TRBJ2-7	-
TGTGCCACCAGTGTCGGGGCGAACACCGGGGAGCTGTTTTTT	CATSVGANTGELFF	-	TRBV24-1	TRBJ2-2	-
TGCAGCGTTGAAAGAAGGAGCGGGGGGTCCTACGAGCAGTACTTC	CSVERRSGGSYEQYF	-	TRBV29-1	TRBJ2-7	TRBD2
TGTGCCAGCAGCTCGACCCGACAGGGGTTAACTAATGAAAAACTGTTTTTT	CASSSTRQGLTNEKLFF	-	TRBV7-2	TRBJ1-4	TRBD1
TGTGCCAGCGCGGGACAGGGTGGTAATCAGCCCCAGCATTTT	CASAGQGGNQPQHF	-	TRBV6-1	TRBJ1-5	TRBD1
TGTGCCAGCAGCCACCAAGGGGCTTCCAACTATGGCTACACCTTC	CASSHQGASNYGYTF	few	TRBV14	TRBJ1-2	-
TGTGCCTGGAGTGCCACAGGGGGGAGAACCCTCCACTTT	CAWSATGGRTLHF	-	TRBV7-9	TRBJ1-6	TRBD1
TGTGCCAGCAGTCAAGATTGGGACGGGGAGACCCAGTACTTC	CASSQDWDGETQYF	-	TRBV12-3/TRBV12-4	TRBJ2-5	-
TGCAGCGCAGATGCGGCGGGAAGCACAGATACGCAGTATTTT	CSADAAGSTDTQYF	many	TRBV29-1	TRBJ2-3	-
TGCGCCAGCAGCTTGGTTGGGAGCACTGAAGCTTTCTTT	CASSLVGSTEAFF	many	TRBV5-1	TRBJ1-1	-
TGCAGTGCTAACGCCGGGCCGCGGGACAAGACCCAGCATTTT	CSANAGPRDKTQHF	-	TRBV20-1	TRBJ1-5	-
TGTGCCAGCAGCTCAAGGACAGGGGGCATCTTGGAGACCCAGTACTTC	CASSSRTGGILETQYF	once	TRBV7-8	TRBJ2-5	TRBD1
TGTGCCAGCAGCTACGGGACAGGGATCACTGAAGCTTTCTTT	CASSYGTGITEAFF	-	TRBV5-6	TRBJ1-1	TRBD1